The 24 T cell receptor beta chains reported below all come from one sample, sequenced in a study of cytomegalovirus exposure and HLA in healthy donors. The PCR was carried out with 60 Vbeta primers and 13 Jbeta primers. The table came from immunoSEQ multiplex PCR; TCRdb's copy has only in-frame clones and leaves some out. Of about 93,000 clones listed, about 79% are singletons. Sequencing used PBMCs. These receptors were collected from a man aged 50 to 60 in good health and CMV-seronegative.

This chain links TRBV6-1 with TRBJ1-4; TRBD1 matches at 7 bases. This CDR3 spans 14 amino acids. V lost 8 bases to trimming and J lost 3 bases; unmatched junction nucleotides: 6. Germline CDR1 is MNHNS and CDR2 is SASEGT. CDR3 nucleotide sequence: TGTGCCAGCGGACGACAGGGCTCTAATGAAAAACTGTTTTTT. It is translated as CASGRQGSNEKLFF.

In this sample, this clone turned up once. V usage is TRBV27 and J usage is TRBJ2-5; no reliable D call. The J call may not be correct, given that the DNA end is closer to TRBJ2-7. Germline V gene sequence: CDR1 MNHEY, CDR2 SMNVEV (reference sequence). This CDR3 is 13 amino acids long. In DNA form, the CDR3 reads TGTGCCAGCAGTTTATTTTTCTTTCTCGAGCAGTACTTC. It yields the protein CASSLFFFLEQYF.

The chain links TRBV6-1 to TRBJ2-2, with TRBD2 matching 11 bases. The germline gives CDR1 MNHNS, CDR2 SASEGT. Trimming removed 6 bases from V and 3 bases from J; junction bases left unmatched: 3. The length of the CDR3 is 15 residues. Here the CDR3 DNA reads TGTGCCAGCAGCACGGGACTAGCGGACACCGGGGAGCTGTTTTTT. Encoded protein: CASSTGLADTGELFF.

J is TRBJ2-2 and V is TRBV15; 9 nucleotides match TRBD1. There are 18 residues in the CDR3. Germline trimming cut 3 bases from V and 1 base from J; bases unmatched to any gene: 9. In germline, CDR1 is LNHNV, CDR2 YYDKDF (reference sequence). CDR3 loop: CATSRPPGTGRNTGELFF. The CDR3 bases are TGTGCCACCAGCAGGCCCCCGGGGACAGGGAGGAACACCGGGGAGCTGTTTTTT.

This chain links TRBV5-6 with TRBJ1-2; no firm D call. Trimming took off 6 bases at V and 2 bases at J, with 14 bases between the two ends. Germline assignment: CDR1 SGHDT and CDR2 YYEEEE. The CDR3 is 14 amino acids. The CDR3 sequence is CASTTLKSNYGYTF. DNA for the CDR3: TGTGCCAGCACAACTCTCAAGTCCAACTATGGCTACACCTTC.

The CDR3 protein is CAISESWDRGTTTDTQYF. As DNA, the CDR3 is TGTGCCATCAGTGAGTCTTGGGACAGGGGTACCACCACAGATACGCAGTATTTT. This chain connects TRBV10-3 to TRBJ2-3; 10 bases map to TRBD1. The germline V gene encodes CDR1 ENHRY and CDR2 SYGVKD. This CDR3 has 18 amino acids. V was clipped by 0 bases and J by 2 bases; unmatched bases: 8.

V is TRBV29-1 and J is TRBJ2-7, with D tentatively TRBD2 (6 bases). The CDR3 is made up of 14 amino acids. CDR1 is SQVTM, CDR2 ANQGSEA, per germline. V lost 2 bases and J lost 0, with 11 bases in between. As DNA, the CDR3 is TGCAGCGTTGAAAGGGGAGGCAGCTCCTACGAGCAGTACTTC. This translates into CSVERGGSSYEQYF.

The rearrangement links TRBV7-9 to TRBJ1-2, with TRBD1 identical over 7 bases. The germline V gene has CDR1 SEHNR and CDR2 FQNEAQ (reference sequence). The V gene end was trimmed by 5 bases and the J gene end by 3 bases; junction bases not matched to a gene: 3. This CDR3 region has 13 residues. The CDR3 DNA is TGTGCCAGCAGCCGCACAGGGGACTATGGCTACACCTTC. Protein sequence: CASSRTGDYGYTF.

This chain links TRBV5-6 with TRBJ2-1, with D maybe TRBD2 (6 bases). This CDR3 contains 15 residues. V was clipped by 4 bases and J by 4 bases, with 15 bases between them. The germline gives CDR1 SGHDT, CDR2 YYEEEE. In DNA form, the CDR3 reads TGTGCCAGCAGCCCGAGAAGCGGGCTTTACAATGAGCAGTTCTTC. It translates to CASSPRSGLYNEQFF.

The chain carries TRBV13 and TRBJ2-1; 8 bases match TRBD2. This CDR3 is 15 amino acids long. Germline assignment: CDR1 PRHDT and CDR2 FYEKMQ (reference sequence). After removal of 4 bases from V and 5 bases from J, the junction contained 7 bases not matched to a gene. DNA for the CDR3: TGTGCCAGCAGCTCCAGGGCGGGAGGCGACAATGAGCAGTTCTTC. Its protein product is CASSSRAGGDNEQFF.

This chain joins TRBV7-3 and TRBJ2-3, with 9 positions matching TRBD2. Germline CDR1 SGHTA, CDR2 FQGTGA. V dropped 4 bases and J dropped 4; count of bases not matched to a gene: 3. The CDR3 covers 14 residues. The CDR3 sequence is CASSSGTSSDTQYF. CDR3 coding DNA: TGTGCCAGCAGCTCCGGGACTAGCTCAGATACGCAGTATTTT. Drawing the rest from reference TRBV7-3 and TRBJ2-3, the complete variable domain is GAGVSQTPSNKVTEKGKYVELRCDPISGHTALYWYRQSLGQGPEFLIYFQGTGAADDSGLPNDRFFAVRPEGSVSTLKIQRTERGDSAVYLCASSSGTSSDTQYFGPGTRLTVL.

J is TRBJ2-5 and V is TRBV28; the match to TRBD2 covers 7 bases. The J segment lost 7 bases and the V segment lost 3 bases, leaving 11 bases of the junction unmatched. Germline lookup yields CDR1 MDHEN and CDR2 SYDVKM. This CDR3 is 15 amino acids long. CDR3 nucleotides: TGTGCCAGCAGTTTGAGCGGGGCATCAGGACGGACCCAGTACTTC. Translated, it gives CASSLSGASGRTQYF.

V usage is TRBV5-1 and J usage is TRBJ2-7; D is undetermined. Germline V CDR1 and CDR2: SGHRS, YFSETQ. The length of the CDR3 is 14 residues. V was cut by 0 bases and J by 2 bases, with 9 bases left in between. CDR3 amino acids: CASSLAGNPYEQYF. CDR3 in DNA: TGCGCCAGCAGCTTGGCAGGAAATCCCTACGAGCAGTACTTC.

The chain couples TRBV4-3 to TRBJ2-5; 8 bases align to TRBD2. The J call may not be correct, given that the DNA end is closer to TRBJ2-7. CDR1 is LGHNA, CDR2 YSLEER, per germline. This CDR3 comprises 19 residues. CDR3 in DNA: TGCGCCAGCAGCCAAGATGGACCTGGCGGTAGCGGGGATGATTACGAGCAGTACTTC. It translates to CASSQDGPGGSGDDYEQYF.

This chain links TRBV9 with TRBJ1-1; perhaps TRBD1 as D (6 bases). Germline V gives CDR1 SGDLS, CDR2 YYNGEE. This CDR3 has 14 residues. Between the trimmed V and J ends, which lost 4 bases and 4 bases, there was a span of 14 bases. The CDR3 DNA follows: TGTGCCAGCAGCCGTAGGCTGGGGGCCACTGAAGCTTTCTTT. It yields the protein CASSRRLGATEAFF.

The J gene is TRBJ2-3, the V gene TRBV11-3; D not certain. Trimming shortened V by 2 bases and J by 2 bases, and 5 bases separated the two germline ends. The V gene's germline CDR1 is SGHNT and CDR2 YENEEA. The length of the CDR3 is 13 residues. The DNA of the CDR3 is TGTGCCAGCAGCTTACTAAACACAGATACGCAGTATTTT. Protein product: CASSLLNTDTQYF.

This chain uses TRBV4-2 with TRBJ2-7; 9 nucleotides line up with TRBD2. Trimming took 0 bases from V and 5 from J; bases not matched to a gene: 8. There are 16 residues in the CDR3. Germline CDR1 and CDR2: LGHNA and YNFKEQ. In DNA form, the CDR3 reads TGTGCCAGCAGCCAAGAGCTTCTCCGACTAGCGGACGAGCAGTACTTC. Translation: CASSQELLRLADEQYF.

In its sample, this clone was seen a few times. The rearrangement uses TRBV30 and TRBJ1-3, with D possibly matching TRBD1 (5 bases). Germline values: CDR1 GTSNPN, CDR2 SVGIG (reference sequence). The CDR3 is 18 amino acids. The ends were cut back, 2 bases at V and 0 bases at J, with 20 bases in the middle. In DNA, the CDR3 is TGTGCCTGGAGTCCCATGTACACCGGCAGGGTCTCTGGAAACACCATATATTTT. Its protein is CAWSPMYTGRVSGNTIYF.

This chain uses TRBV5-8 with TRBJ2-7, with a weak D call TRBD2 (5 bases). The CDR3 is 13 residues long. Trimming shortened V by 3 bases and J by 2 bases, and 9 bases separated the two germline ends. Germline CDR1 SGHTS, CDR2 YDEGEE. CDR3 sequence (DNA): TGTGCCAGCAGCTCGCGGGCGACCTACGAGCAGTACTTC. It is translated as CASSSRATYEQYF.

The chain uses TRBV5-1 and TRBJ2-1; 10 bases are a match to TRBD2. This CDR3 is 17 amino acids long. Germline assignment: CDR1 SGHRS and CDR2 YFSETQ. Trimming took 5 bases from V and 6 from J; bases not matched to a gene: 14. CDR3 bases: TGCGCCAGCAGTATGGAGGGCCTAGCGGGAGCTCGCAATGAGCAGTTCTTC. It specifies CASSMEGLAGARNEQFF.

This chain joins TRBV5-1 and TRBJ1-1, with 8 positions matching TRBD1. Germline CDR1 and CDR2: SGHRS and YFSETQ. The CDR3 loop spans 16 amino acids. The J segment lost 0 bases and the V segment lost 4 bases, leaving 8 bases of the junction unmatched. Here the CDR3 reads CASSQRTGPMNTEAFF. The CDR3 DNA reads TGCGCCAGCAGCCAGCGGACAGGGCCCATGAACACTGAAGCTTTCTTT.

The chain employs TRBV10-3 and TRBJ2-7, with a possible D match to TRBD1 (6 bases). Trimming cost V 4 bases and J 5 bases, with 15 bases left between them. Germline assignment: CDR1 ENHRY and CDR2 SYGVKD. This CDR3 is built from 14 residues. The CDR3 DNA reads TGTGCCATCAGTGCGGGGCTACAGGGAGACGAGCAGTACTTC. Its protein product is CAISAGLQGDEQYF.

The chain recombines TRBV5-4 with TRBJ1-1; TRBD1 matches at 7 bases. With 3 bases clipped from V and 0 bases from J, the junction kept 8 bases outside the gene matches. Germline V gives CDR1 SGHNT, CDR2 YYREEE (reference sequence). The CDR3 is made up of 16 amino acids. The CDR3: CASSYGTARMNTEAFF. The CDR3 DNA follows: TGTGCCAGCAGCTATGGGACAGCGAGGATGAACACTGAAGCTTTCTTT.

The rearrangement uses TRBV27 and TRBJ1-5, with D unresolved. Trimming took off 5 bases at V and 6 bases at J, with 11 bases between the two ends. The CDR3 has 13 residues. The germline V gene has CDR1 MNHEY and CDR2 SMNVEV (reference sequence). CDR3 protein: CASSPPTGQPQHF. CDR3 nucleotides: TGTGCCAGCAGTCCCCCTACGGGTCAGCCCCAGCATTTT.